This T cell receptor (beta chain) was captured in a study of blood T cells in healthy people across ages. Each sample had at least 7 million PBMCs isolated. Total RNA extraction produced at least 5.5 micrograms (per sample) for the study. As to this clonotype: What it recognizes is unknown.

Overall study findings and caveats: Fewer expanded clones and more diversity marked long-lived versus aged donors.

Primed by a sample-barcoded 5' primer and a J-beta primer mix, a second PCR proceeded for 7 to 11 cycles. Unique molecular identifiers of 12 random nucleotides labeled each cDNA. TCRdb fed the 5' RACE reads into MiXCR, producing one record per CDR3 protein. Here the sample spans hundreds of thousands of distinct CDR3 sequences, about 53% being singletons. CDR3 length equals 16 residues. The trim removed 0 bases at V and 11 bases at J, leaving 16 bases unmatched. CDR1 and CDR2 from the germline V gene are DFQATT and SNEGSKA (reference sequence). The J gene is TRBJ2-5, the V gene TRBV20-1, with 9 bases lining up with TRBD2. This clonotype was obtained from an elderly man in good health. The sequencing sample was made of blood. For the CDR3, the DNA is TGCAGTGCTAGAGATGTCGGGATTAGCGGGAGTGGGGTGCAGTACTTC. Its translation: CSARDVGISGSGVQYF.